These 31 T cell receptor beta chains came from one sample sequenced in a study of shared clonotypes between healthy human individuals. TCRdb's table, derived via immunoSEQ multiplex PCR, lists solely in-frame clones and lacks some. The sample carries roughly 2 million clones, around 95% recorded once. The sequenced material came from naive CD4+ T cells sorted from blood. Noted subset: CD45RA+ positively selected. Receptor source: a young man in good health.

The gene calls are TRBV19 and TRBJ1-5; maybe TRBD1 (5 bases). Germline values: CDR1 LNHDA, CDR2 SQIVND (reference sequence). Trimming stripped 7 bases from V and 4 bases from J, with 14 bases between. The CDR3 covers 14 residues. CDR3 bases: TGTGCCAGTAATTCCCGGGACGGTAATCAGCCCCAGCATTTT. This encodes CASNSRDGNQPQHF.

The V gene is TRBV6-5, the J gene TRBJ2-7; no clear D gene. The germline V gene encodes CDR1 MNHEY and CDR2 SVGAGI. Deletions cut 8 bases from V and 1 base from J, with 15 bases between. The CDR3 contains 14 residues. Written as DNA, the CDR3 is TGTGCCAGCCGACTCCTGAGGATTTCCTACGAGCAGTACTTC. Residues: CASRLLRISYEQYF.

The genes are TRBV30 and TRBJ2-5; D is tentatively TRBD1 or TRBD2 (5 bases each). This CDR3 region has 14 residues. The V gene lost 2 bases and the J gene lost 1 base, with 11 bases spanning the gap. The V gene's germline CDR1 is GTSNPN and CDR2 SVGIG (reference sequence). For the CDR3, the DNA is TGTGCCTGGAGTAAGGGACGGGTCCAAGAGACCCAGTACTTC. This gives the protein CAWSKGRVQETQYF.

Details on this clone: The sample holds other DNA sequences that translate to the same CDR3. The rearrangement links TRBV6-1 to TRBJ2-3, with D perhaps TRBD2 (7 bases). CDR3 length: 16 amino acids. With 2 bases removed from V and 1 base from J, the gap between germline ends came to 13 bases. Germline V lookup: CDR1 MNHNS, CDR2 SASEGT. In nucleotides, the CDR3 is TGTGCCAGCAGTGAAATCTCCGGGGGGCGCACAGATACGCAGTATTTT. Its translation: CASSEISGGRTDTQYF.

V is TRBV2 and J is TRBJ2-7, with D possibly being TRBD1 (5 bases). V lost 6 bases to trimming and J lost 4 bases, with 19 bases between them. This CDR3 has 15 amino acids. Germline V gene sequence: CDR1 SNHLY, CDR2 FYNNEI. CDR3 sequence: CASRVPGQGKYEQYF. The CDR3 coding sequence is TGTGCCAGCAGGGTCCCTGGGCAGGGAAAGTACGAGCAGTACTTC.

The chain uses TRBV20-1 and TRBJ2-7, with 7 positions matching TRBD1. The CDR3 consists of 11 residues. V gave up 6 bases and J gave up 5 bases; unmatched junction bases: 4. Germline CDR1 reads DFQATT; CDR2 reads SNEGSKA (reference sequence). The CDR3 DNA is TGCAGTGCCGAACAGGGGAACGAGCAGTACTTC. Encoded protein: CSAEQGNEQYF.

Concerning this clone: Distinct nucleotide sequences in the sample also encode this CDR3. This chain's CDR3 is CASSGQGYEQYF. The CDR3 nucleotides are TGTGCCAGCAGTGGCCAAGGATACGAGCAGTACTTC. The chain joins TRBV2 to TRBJ2-7; D remains unclear. This CDR3 is 12 amino acids long. V was cut by 4 bases and J by 4 bases, with 8 bases left in between. The germline gives CDR1 SNHLY, CDR2 FYNNEI.

The chain is built from TRBV7-8 and TRBJ2-5; no clear D. Germline V gene sequence: CDR1 SGHVS, CDR2 FQNEAQ. The V end lost 5 bases, the J end lost 1 base, and 8 bases lay between the germline ends. This CDR3 comprises 13 residues. The CDR3 DNA reads as TGTGCCAGCAGCCCGCGACTCCAAGAGACCCAGTACTTC. This gives the protein CASSPRLQETQYF.

CDR3 sequence: CSVLSGNTIYF. The CDR3 DNA reads as TGCAGCGTGCTCTCTGGAAACACCATATATTTT. V usage is TRBV29-1 and J usage is TRBJ1-3; no definite D call. The CDR3 sequence is 11 residues long. The germline V gene encodes CDR1 SQVTM and CDR2 ANQGSEA. V shed 6 bases and J shed 0 bases, with 3 bases lying between them.

V usage is TRBV5-1 and J usage is TRBJ2-7; 11 bases are a match to TRBD1. The CDR3 has 14 residues. Germline CDR1 and CDR2: SGHRS and YFSETQ. The ends lost 4 bases at V and 2 bases at J; junction bases unmatched: 2. The CDR3 loop reads CASSGQGAAYEQYF. The DNA of the CDR3 is TGCGCCAGCAGCGGACAGGGGGCGGCCTACGAGCAGTACTTC.

This clone was recorded a few times. The sample has other DNA sequences that encode this CDR3 too. The J gene is TRBJ2-7, the V gene TRBV2; D ambiguous. CDR1 and CDR2 from the germline V gene are SNHLY and FYNNEI. V was clipped by 7 bases and J by 2 bases, with 6 bases between them. This CDR3 has 11 residues. This CDR3 reads CASTSAYEQYF. CDR3 sequence (DNA): TGTGCCAGCACCTCAGCCTACGAGCAGTACTTC.

The gene calls are TRBV6-5 and TRBJ2-2; D is uncertain. Germline V gives CDR1 MNHEY, CDR2 SVGAGI. V lost 7 bases, J lost 3 bases, and 12 bases lay in between. The CDR3 runs to 14 residues. In DNA form, the CDR3 reads TGTGCCAGCAAGTGGAACATTTACACCGGGGAGCTGTTTTTT. Encoded protein: CASKWNIYTGELFF.

In regard to this clone: This specimen includes other DNA sequences encoding the same CDR3. The V gene is TRBV10-1, the J gene TRBJ2-5; no clear D gene. The CDR3 is 11 residues long. Germline lookup yields CDR1 WNHNN and CDR2 SYGVQD (reference sequence). V was pared by 2 bases and J by 5 bases, with 3 bases between. The CDR3 DNA sequence: TGCGCCAGCAGTGAGGGGGAGACCCAGTACTTC. This encodes CASSEGETQYF.

The chain has TRBV2 and TRBJ2-5; 7 positions match TRBD1. With 7 bases clipped from V and 7 bases from J, the junction kept 9 bases outside the gene matches. Germline CDR1 is SNHLY and CDR2 is FYNNEI. CDR3 length equals 13 residues. The CDR3 sequence: CASIGDSVGTQYF. DNA for the CDR3: TGTGCCAGCATTGGGGACAGCGTAGGGACCCAGTACTTC.

The V and J genes are TRBV11-2 and TRBJ1-6; D may be TRBD1 (6 bases). The CDR3 sequence is 16 residues long. Germline V lookup: CDR1 SGHAT, CDR2 FQNNGV. V gave up 1 base and J gave up 7 bases, with 14 bases separating them. CDR3 residues: CASSLAPGAENSPLHF. The CDR3 nucleotides are TGTGCCAGCAGCTTAGCGCCAGGGGCGGAGAATTCACCCCTCCACTTT.

The chain joins TRBV7-9 to TRBJ1-6; D is possibly TRBD1 (5 bases). The CDR3 has 15 residues. Germline lookup yields CDR1 SEHNR and CDR2 FQNEAQ (reference sequence). Trimming removed 1 base at V and 8 bases at J, with 12 bases between. CDR3 loop: CASSLGLGADSPLHF. CDR3 DNA sequence: TGTGCCAGCAGCTTAGGGTTAGGGGCTGATTCACCCCTCCACTTT. Supplemented by reference TRBV7-9 and TRBJ1-6, the full variable domain reads DTGVSQNPRHKITKRGQNVTFRCDPISEHNRLYWYRQTLGQGPEFLTYFQNEAQLEKSRLLSDRFSAERPKGSFSTLEIQRTEQGDSAMYLCASSLGLGADSPLHFGNGTRLTVT.

The chain uses TRBV28 and TRBJ2-1; 9 nucleotides align to TRBD2. The CDR3 spans 15 residues. CDR1 and CDR2 (germline): MDHEN, SYDVKM. V shed 4 bases, J shed 5 bases, and the junction held 6 bases outside the gene matches. The CDR3 nucleotides are TGTGCCAGCAGTTCGCCAGCGGGGGGCCACAATGAGCAGTTCTTC. This encodes CASSSPAGGHNEQFF.

The chain couples TRBV6-5 to TRBJ2-7, with D unclear. V was clipped by 0 bases and J by 3 bases, with 15 bases between them. CDR3 length equals 16 residues. Germline loops: CDR1 MNHEY, CDR2 SVGAGI. CDR3 sequence reads: CASSYSVLGDGYEQYF. CDR3 nucleotides: TGTGCCAGCAGTTACTCAGTATTAGGAGACGGCTACGAGCAGTACTTC.

V gene TRBV5-6 combines with J gene TRBJ2-2; 8 positions match TRBD1. CDR1 and CDR2 (germline): SGHDT, YYEEEE. The CDR3 covers 17 residues. V was clipped by 0 bases and J by 1 base; unmatched bases: 5. CDR3 residues: CASSLVTGTGNTGELFF. CDR3 sequence (DNA): TGTGCCAGCAGCTTGGTCACCGGGACAGGGAACACCGGGGAGCTGTTTTTT.

Here the CDR3 reads CASSYGGTGNQHF. The DNA of the CDR3 is TGTGCCAGCAGTTACGGCGGGACAGGCAACCAGCATTTT. The chain is built from TRBV6-6 and TRBJ1-5; 8 bases fit TRBD1. CDR1 and CDR2 from the germline V gene are MNHNY and SVGAGI (reference sequence). The CDR3 totals 13 residues. Trimming at V came to 2 bases and at J to 12 bases, leaving 6 bases not matched to a gene.

This clone was picked up one time. This chain links TRBV5-4 with TRBJ2-7; the D gene is possibly TRBD2 (6 bases). The CDR3 length is 14 residues. Germline-derived CDR1 and CDR2 are SGHNT and YYREEE (reference sequence). Trimming pared 4 bases from V and 7 bases from J, leaving 18 bases between. The CDR3 protein is CASSLPGGSREQYF. DNA of the CDR3: TGTGCCAGCAGCCTCCCCGGAGGGTCAAGAGAGCAGTACTTC.

This chain uses TRBV10-3 with TRBJ2-3; the match to TRBD2 covers 13 bases. Unmatched junction bases numbered 10, after V lost 2 bases and J lost 5 bases. This CDR3 is built from 18 residues. Germline loops: CDR1 ENHRY, CDR2 SYGVKD. For the CDR3, the DNA is TGTGCCATCAGTGAGCTTCAAGGACTAGCGGGAGATATAGATACGCAGTATTTT. This sequence encodes CAISELQGLAGDIDTQYF.

This chain connects TRBV7-9 to TRBJ2-7, with TRBD1 as a possible D gene (6 bases). CDR3 length: 12 residues. From germline, CDR1 is SEHNR and CDR2 FQNEAQ (reference sequence). V was shortened by 5 bases and J by 5 bases, with 10 bases between the two germline ends. The CDR3 here is CASSPAGDEQYF. For the CDR3, the DNA is TGTGCCAGCAGCCCGGCAGGGGACGAGCAGTACTTC.

In this sample, this clone turned up once. This sequence joins TRBV19 and TRBJ1-5; 11 nucleotides match TRBD1. Losses at the gene ends were 6 bases for V and 6 bases for J; bases not matched to a gene: 4. Germline CDR1 and CDR2: LNHDA and SQIVND (reference sequence). The CDR3 is 14 amino acids. CDR3 sequence reads: CASSGQGARQPQHF. The CDR3 bases are TGTGCCAGTAGCGGACAGGGGGCGCGTCAGCCCCAGCATTTT.

The chain couples TRBV27 to TRBJ2-4; D gene unclear. The V gene's germline CDR1 is MNHEY and CDR2 SMNVEV (reference sequence). This CDR3 is built from 13 residues. V gave up 5 bases and J gave up 7 bases, with 12 bases separating them. DNA for the CDR3: TGTGCCAGCAGTCCACTAAGTGGGAACATTCAGTACTTC. It codes for CASSPLSGNIQYF.

The V call is TRBV19, the J call TRBJ1-2; weak D call: TRBD1 (6 bases). Trimming cost V 5 bases and J 8 bases, with 15 bases left between them. The CDR3 covers 13 residues. Germline CDR1 reads LNHDA; CDR2 reads SQIVND (reference sequence). The CDR3: CASSLMGGEGYTF. In DNA form, the CDR3 reads TGTGCCAGTAGTCTGATGGGGGGCGAAGGCTACACCTTC.

The genes are TRBV30 and TRBJ2-2; D is perhaps TRBD1 or TRBD2 (5 bases each). Germline-derived CDR1 and CDR2 are GTSNPN and SVGIG (reference sequence). The CDR3 contains 15 residues. V gave up 4 bases and J gave up 1 base, with 13 bases separating them. The CDR3 region is CAWKRVGVNTGELFF. CDR3 bases: TGTGCCTGGAAGAGGGTGGGGGTGAACACCGGGGAGCTGTTTTTT.

The CDR3 sequence is CASSESEGQGFRGYTF. The CDR3 DNA reads as TGTGCCAGCAGTGAATCTGAGGGACAGGGCTTTCGCGGCTACACCTTC. V is TRBV28 and J is TRBJ1-2; TRBD1 agrees at 9 bases. J was trimmed by 8 bases and V by 5 bases; bases with no gene match: 15. This CDR3 has 16 residues. Germline V gene lookup returns CDR1 MDHEN and CDR2 SYDVKM.

The table lists this clone with a count of one. The gene calls are TRBV5-1 and TRBJ1-1; no firm D call. The CDR3 consists of 16 residues. Deletions cut 0 bases from V and 3 bases from J, with 15 bases between. CDR1 SGHRS and CDR2 YFSETQ come from the germline V gene. The CDR3 loop is CASSLEAGARDTEAFF. CDR3 nucleotide sequence: TGCGCCAGCAGCTTGGAAGCAGGAGCAAGGGACACTGAAGCTTTCTTT.

The chain employs TRBV5-4 and TRBJ2-1; 7 bases agree with TRBD2. V gave up 1 base and J gave up 2 bases; unmatched junction bases: 6. Germline CDR1 is SGHNT and CDR2 is YYREEE (reference sequence). The CDR3 has 16 amino acids. The DNA of the CDR3 is TGTGCCAGCAGCTTGCCCTTAGCGGGTGCCTACAATGAGCAGTTCTTC. This codes for CASSLPLAGAYNEQFF. Variable domain in full (rest from reference TRBV5-4 and TRBJ2-1): ETGVTQSPTHLIKTRGQQVTLRCSSQSGHNTVSWYQQALGQGPQFIFQYYREEENGRGNFPPRFSGLQFPNYSSELNVNALELDDSALYLCASSLPLAGAYNEQFFGPGTRLTVL.

CDR3 protein: CASSPYHTGNTIYF. The CDR3 region has the DNA TGTGCCAGCAGCCCCTACCACACAGGAAACACCATATATTTT. The chain joins TRBV7-6 to TRBJ1-3; D gene uncertain. The V and J ends lost 5 bases and 4 bases respectively, with 12 bases between them. The CDR3 length is 14 residues. Germline V gene data show CDR1 as SGHVS and CDR2 as FNYEAQ.